The 26 T cell receptor beta chains in this list originate from one sample, sequenced in a study of CD8 T cells in Susac syndrome. With random hexamers, 0.5 to 1 ug RNA was reverse transcribed. TCRdb used MiXCR to reprocess the immunoSEQ multiplex PCR reads, holding one entry per CDR3 protein. The table shows about 120,000 distinct CDR3 sequences, with 90% to 95% occurring only once. The specimen was CD4+ T cells from PBMCs. The receptors shown here come from a human donor with multiple sclerosis.

V is TRBV15 and J is TRBJ2-7; TRBD2 agrees at 11 bases. The V gene end was trimmed by 0 bases and the J gene end by 8 bases; junction bases not matched to a gene: 3. The germline V gene encodes CDR1 LNHNV and CDR2 YYDKDF (reference sequence). The CDR3 has 14 residues. CDR3 sequence (DNA): TGTGCCACCAGCAGAGATAGACTAGCGGGGAAGCAGTACTTC. Amino acids: CATSRDRLAGKQYF.

The gene calls are TRBV25-1 and TRBJ1-1; a possible D gene is TRBD1 (5 bases). The CDR3 has 15 residues. V was cut by 9 bases and J by 4 bases, with 21 bases left in between. Germline lookup yields CDR1 MGHDK and CDR2 SYGVNS. CDR3 DNA sequence: TGTGCCAGTCGCCGAGGGGATGACTTTGGCACTGAAGCTTTCTTT. Protein: CASRRGDDFGTEAFF. The full variable domain, in which reference TRBV25-1 and TRBJ1-1 provide the parts outside the CDR3, is EADIYQTPRYLVIGTGKKITLECSQTMGHDKMYWYQQDPGMELHLIHYSYGVNSTEKGDLSSESTVSRIRTEHFPLTLESARPSHTSQYLCASRRGDDFGTEAFFGQGTRLTVV.

V and J are TRBV6-5 and TRBJ1-1; unclear D gene. The CDR3 has 15 amino acids. Germline assignment: CDR1 MNHEY and CDR2 SVGAGI. V lost 5 bases to trimming and J lost 2 bases, with 15 bases between them. CDR3 coding DNA: TGTGCCAGCAGTAGCCCAACTACAAGCAACACTGAAGCTTTCTTT. It encodes CASSSPTTSNTEAFF.

The count of this clonotype is one. The CDR3 sequence: CASSEQLGQGAGNTEAFF. The CDR3 DNA sequence: TGTGCCAGCAGTGAACAACTTGGGCAGGGGGCGGGTAACACTGAAGCTTTCTTT. The rearrangement links TRBV25-1 to TRBJ1-1; 8 bases align to TRBD1. Germline loops: CDR1 MGHDK, CDR2 SYGVNS. The CDR3 length is 18 residues. The V gene end was trimmed by 2 bases and the J gene end by 2 bases; junction bases not matched to a gene: 13.

The chain combines TRBV5-1 with TRBJ2-2; maybe TRBD2 (5 bases). CDR1 SGHRS and CDR2 YFSETQ come from the germline V gene. The germline V and J ends were trimmed by 0 bases and 3 bases, with 15 bases remaining between them. CDR3 size: 17 residues. The CDR3 loop reads CASSLASVGADTGELFF. The CDR3 bases are TGCGCCAGCAGCTTGGCGTCTGTGGGAGCGGACACCGGGGAGCTGTTTTTT.

J is TRBJ1-2 and V is TRBV18; D is ambiguous. V gave up 0 bases and J gave up 4 bases, with 15 bases separating them. CDR3 length equals 16 residues. CDR1 is KGHSH and CDR2 is LQKENI in the germline V gene. The CDR3 coding sequence is TGTGCCAGCTCACCACCGAGTGGCAGAAACCTCTATGGCTACACCTTC. Translated, it gives CASSPPSGRNLYGYTF.

CDR3 sequence reads: CATSFRRLLNTEAFF. CDR3 nucleotides: TGTGCCACCAGCTTCCGACGGCTACTGAACACTGAAGCTTTCTTT. The chain is built from TRBV15 and TRBJ1-1; D gene ambiguous. The CDR3 extends over 15 amino acids. Trimming took 5 bases from V and 0 from J, leaving 13 bases between them. Germline V gene sequence: CDR1 LNHNV, CDR2 YYDKDF (reference sequence).

The chain uses TRBV6-6 and TRBJ2-7; 7 bases match TRBD2. CDR3 length: 16 amino acids. V lost 0 bases and J lost 4; bases outside the gene matches: 9. Germline CDR1 reads MNHNY; CDR2 reads SVGAGI (reference sequence). In DNA, the CDR3 is TGTGCCAGCAGTTACTCTATGCGGGGGACCTTATACGAGCAGTACTTC. Protein sequence: CASSYSMRGTLYEQYF.

J is TRBJ2-5 and V is TRBV7-2; D tentatively reads TRBD1 or TRBD2 (5 bases each). V dropped 0 bases and J dropped 1 base, with 9 bases sitting between them. Germline V gene sequence: CDR1 SGHTA, CDR2 FQGNSA. The CDR3 consists of 15 residues. CDR3 loop: CASSLARGFQETQYF. DNA for the CDR3: TGTGCCAGCAGCTTAGCGAGGGGTTTCCAAGAGACCCAGTACTTC.

The chain recombines TRBV19 with TRBJ1-5; no clear D gene. The CDR3 contains 13 residues. The V gene lost 0 bases and the J gene lost 3 bases, with 3 bases spanning the gap. Germline loops: CDR1 LNHDA, CDR2 SQIVND (reference sequence). As DNA, the CDR3 is TGTGCCAGTAGTATAGATAACAATCAGCCCCAGCATTTT. Encoded protein: CASSIDNNQPQHF.

The rearrangement links TRBV20-1 to TRBJ2-7; 10 bases match TRBD1. CDR3 length: 13 amino acids. The V gene's germline CDR1 is DFQATT and CDR2 SNEGSKA (reference sequence). Trimming took 6 bases from V and 5 from J; bases not matched to a gene: 7. The CDR3 sequence is CSAPGQGGHEQYF. The CDR3 coding sequence is TGCAGTGCCCCAGGACAGGGGGGACACGAGCAGTACTTC.

The chain couples TRBV28 to TRBJ1-4, with TRBD1 identical over 8 bases. The ends lost 6 bases at V and 6 bases at J; junction bases unmatched: 12. The CDR3 length is 16 residues. Germline V gives CDR1 MDHEN, CDR2 SYDVKM. CDR3 sequence (DNA): TGTGCCAGCAGCCTCCACCGGGACAGGATCTATGAAAAACTGTTTTTT. Protein sequence: CASSLHRDRIYEKLFF.

This clonotype appeared a few times. This chain uses TRBV28 with TRBJ1-2, with D possibly TRBD1 on 6 matching bases. This CDR3 is 12 amino acids long. Germline CDR1 and CDR2: MDHEN and SYDVKM. V dropped 3 bases and J dropped 6 bases, with 8 bases sitting between them. Here the CDR3 DNA reads TGTGCCAGCAGTTTCGACAGGCATGGCTACACCTTC. Its protein product is CASSFDRHGYTF.

The J gene is TRBJ1-4, the V gene TRBV5-1; the match to TRBD1 covers 7 bases. The CDR3 is 15 residues long. Trimming took 4 bases from V and 7 from J; bases not matched to a gene: 10. The germline V gene encodes CDR1 SGHRS and CDR2 YFSETQ. The DNA for the CDR3 is TGCGCCAGCAGCGCCGCAGACAGGGCGTTTGAAAAACTGTTTTTT. Protein: CASSAADRAFEKLFF.

The chain is built from TRBV27 and TRBJ2-3; D gene unclear. Per the germline V gene, CDR1 is MNHEY and CDR2 is SMNVEV (reference sequence). This CDR3 has 17 residues. Trimming removed 6 bases at V and 8 bases at J, with 27 bases between. The CDR3 DNA reads as TGTGCCAGCAGCGTACGAAAAGGCTCGGGCACTCGGCTTACGCAGTATTTT. Translated: CASSVRKGSGTRLTQYF.

The chain couples TRBV20-1 to TRBJ1-2, with D tentatively TRBD1 (5 bases). This CDR3 spans 15 amino acids. Germline CDR1 DFQATT, CDR2 SNEGSKA (reference sequence). With 4 bases removed from V and 3 bases from J, the gap between germline ends came to 18 bases. CDR3 in DNA: TGCAGTGCTATCCCGGGGACCCTTATCCACTATGGCTACACCTTC. Protein: CSAIPGTLIHYGYTF.

The sample holds one count of this clonotype. V usage is TRBV25-1 and J usage is TRBJ2-3; D not resolved. Germline V gene data show CDR1 as MGHDK and CDR2 as SYGVNS. Trimming removed 1 base from V and 6 bases from J, with 14 bases in between. The length of the CDR3 is 15 residues. CDR3 amino acids: CASSELRTEGDTQYF. The CDR3 bases are TGTGCCAGCAGTGAATTAAGGACCGAAGGCGATACGCAGTATTTT. The full variable domain, in which reference TRBV25-1 and TRBJ2-3 provide the parts outside the CDR3, is EADIYQTPRYLVIGTGKKITLECSQTMGHDKMYWYQQDPGMELHLIHYSYGVNSTEKGDLSSESTVSRIRTEHFPLTLESARPSHTSQYLCASSELRTEGDTQYFGPGTRLTVL.

This clonotype was detected only once. The J gene is TRBJ2-3, the V gene TRBV29-1, with a tentative D call TRBD1 (6 bases). The CDR3 runs 15 residues. V lost 6 bases and J lost 4, with 20 bases in between. Germline CDR1 and CDR2: SQVTM and ANQGSEA. CDR3 sequence (DNA): TGCAGCGTCGAAAAACAGGGCGTCTGGTCAGATACGCAGTATTTT. This gives the protein CSVEKQGVWSDTQYF.

This chain uses TRBV11-3 with TRBJ2-7; D unresolved. This CDR3 has 12 amino acids. In germline, CDR1 is SGHNT, CDR2 YENEEA. Between the trimmed V and J ends, which lost 5 bases and 3 bases, there was a span of 8 bases. The CDR3 region is CASSANIYEQYF. CDR3 nucleotide sequence: TGTGCCAGCAGCGCTAATATCTACGAGCAGTACTTC.

This chain links TRBV7-3 with TRBJ2-3; D might be TRBD2 (6 bases). V dropped 5 bases and J dropped 2 bases, with 17 bases sitting between them. CDR3 size: 16 residues. Germline CDR1 reads SGHTA; CDR2 reads FQGTGA. The CDR3: CASSRVAGSDTDTQYF. The CDR3, as DNA: TGTGCCAGCAGCCGGGTGGCGGGGAGCGACACAGATACGCAGTATTTT.

V is TRBV20-1 and J is TRBJ1-2; 7 bases map to TRBD1. V trimming: 4 bases; J trimming: 8 bases; junction bases outside the gene matches: 7. The CDR3 has 12 residues. Germline CDR1 DFQATT, CDR2 SNEGSKA (reference sequence). This chain's CDR3 is CSAIDRARGYTF. The CDR3 nucleotides are TGCAGTGCTATAGACAGGGCGAGGGGCTACACCTTC.

The chain has TRBV6-1 and TRBJ1-4; perhaps TRBD1 as D (6 bases). CDR3 length: 14 amino acids. Deletions cut 2 bases from V and 6 bases from J, with 10 bases between. CDR1 is MNHNS, CDR2 SASEGT, per germline. The CDR3 spells CASSEPGQYEKLFF. As DNA, the CDR3 is TGTGCCAGCAGTGAACCTGGACAGTATGAAAAACTGTTTTTT.

V and J are TRBV11-3 and TRBJ1-1; D uncertain. Germline V lookup: CDR1 SGHNT, CDR2 YENEEA. The V end was cut by 0 bases, the J end by 3 bases, with 8 bases between. This CDR3 is built from 14 residues. CDR3: CASSLDRGDTEAFF. The CDR3 nucleotides are TGTGCCAGCAGCTTAGATCGCGGGGACACTGAAGCTTTCTTT. The whole variable domain, remainder taken from reference TRBV11-3 and TRBJ1-1, is EAGVVQSPRYKIIEKKQPVAFWCNPISGHNTLYWYLQNLGQGPELLIRYENEEAVDDSQLPKDRFSAERLKGVDSTLKIQPAELGDSAVYLCASSLDRGDTEAFFGQGTRLTVV.

This clonotype has just a few counts. The rearrangement links TRBV28 to TRBJ1-3; possible D gene TRBD1, 5 bases. The CDR3 is 13 amino acids. Germline V gene sequence: CDR1 MDHEN, CDR2 SYDVKM. V gave up 5 bases and J gave up 0 bases, with 5 bases separating them. For the CDR3, the DNA is TGTGCCAGCAGTAGGGGCTCTGGAAACACCATATATTTT. Translating it yields CASSRGSGNTIYF.

The chain has TRBV9 and TRBJ2-2; 9 bases fit TRBD1. Trimming at V came to 3 bases and at J to 6 bases, leaving 6 bases not matched to a gene. Per germline, CDR1 SGDLS and CDR2 YYNGEE. This CDR3 is 15 amino acids long. This CDR3 is CASSGRDRVSGELFF. The CDR3 DNA reads as TGTGCCAGCAGCGGCCGGGACAGGGTATCCGGGGAGCTGTTTTTT.

The J gene is TRBJ1-2, the V gene TRBV5-1; 9 nucleotides agree with TRBD1. Germline CDR1 SGHRS, CDR2 YFSETQ. V lost 0 bases, J lost 6 bases, and 9 bases stayed unmatched. This CDR3 is 16 amino acids long. The CDR3 DNA reads TGCGCCAGCAGCTTGGGCGTCATCCGGACAGGGGATGGCTACACCTTC. This sequence encodes CASSLGVIRTGDGYTF.